This TCR beta chain originates from a study of identical twins (dated by TCRdb to about 2016). In the study overall: TCR alpha and beta repertoires from monozygotic twins, unrelated adults of various ages and cord blood were deep-sequenced to test whether fetal clonotypes persist. To rule out contamination, replicate twin experiments were performed at different times with different library preparation protocols. Overall study results and their limits: Recombination models systematically underestimated out-of-frame TCR alpha sharing in monozygotic twins but agreed with sharing between unrelated individuals. A weaker excess of twin sharing was found in beta out-of-frame sequences because the signal-to-noise ratio was lowered by fewer shared sequences. Abundant cord blood beta clonotypes carried fewer insertions; young adult naive repertoires showed a weaker similar trend, while memory repertoires showed none. Because the same donors could not be followed over many years, conclusions were based on cross-sectional statistical analysis. Compared with coincidental sharing between unrelated individuals, an excess of low generation-probability sequences was observed among out-of-frame TCR alpha sequences shared between twins. Invariant T cells such as MAIT and iNKT could partly confound zero-insertion analyses, though diverse VJ usage argued against this for most clonotypes.

The library was built by means of 5' RACE. These reads were obtained on an Illumina HiSeq 2000. Template switching introduced a universal primer binding site; the final cDNA contained a unique molecular identifier, enabling accurate counting of TCR cDNA molecules. First-strand cDNA for TCR alpha and beta chains was synthesized from specific primers in the conserved constant-segment region. Each cDNA library was double barcoded, with a SMART-Mk sample barcode plus Illumina barcodes, to control for contamination. Two successive PCR steps introduced TruSeq adapter sequences along with Illumina sample barcodes. Sequencing of the TCR alpha and beta cDNA libraries was done on the Illumina HiSeq platform using custom primers. The published analysis was carried out like this. MiGEC was used to process raw reads and extract unique molecular identifiers, and MiXCR was used to find CDR3 positions. For each individual, recombination models were inferred using an EM algorithm with the repgenHMM and IGoR tools. The analysis of shared clonotypes was done with the tcR package in R, with sharing normalized by the product of cloneset sizes. To study raw recombination without the effects of thymic and clonal selection, out-of-frame nonproductive sequences were analyzed. TCRdb passed the public sequencing reads through fastp at Q25 and MiXCR, retaining productive beta sequences. All rows with the same CDR3 protein become a single entry with the most common DNA and genes. None of the V and J calls come from the authors' own analysis; TCRdb made them. In all, the sample holds hundreds of thousands of distinct CDR3 sequences, and 8.5% to 9.5% of those were seen once. 0.8% to 1% of the sample rests with the top ten.

All donors were healthy Caucasians. The twin cohort comprised three pairs of female monozygotic twins, all aged about 18 to 29 years. The RNA used for TCR libraries was isolated from peripheral blood mononuclear cells. This clonotype has just a few counts. This receptor's antigen is unknown. It has no much larger one-base neighbor in the sample; base qualities were not kept. These same records also appear under a second study, on yellow fever vaccine responses in identical twins. According to the second study: The authors reported that the T cell response to vaccination in identical twins appeared partly convergent and partly personalized. The study precisely tracked vaccine-responding T cell clones in identical twins.

The sequencing input was PBMCs. The TCR was taken from a woman in her late teens or twenties in good health.

Read as DNA, the sequence is TGTGCCAGCAGCCAATTAGGAAACGAGCAGTACTTC. This is translated as CASSQLGNEQYF. In this chain, TRBV14 is recombined with TRBJ2-7, with the D segment identity uncertain. The germline V gene gives CDR1 as SGHDN and CDR2 as FVKESK. The CDR3 holds 12 amino acids from the cysteine to the phenylalanine. This entry keeps only the CDR3 DNA: 36 bases, framed from base 1. A distance of 7 bases separates the germline ends of V and J, which lose 2 bases and 5 bases respectively.